A selection of T cell receptor beta chains follows, all from one sample in a study of identifying expanded T cells in peripheral blood. TCRdb keeps only in-frame clones here, not all; method: immunoSEQ multiplex PCR. The sample includes about 80,000 clones, about 87% of them seen just once. Sample: blood. Receptors originate from a person between 18 and 75 years old in good health. CDR3s include the opening cysteine and the closing phenylalanine or tryptophan. D genes are given only for firm matches.

v_gene,j_gene,d_gene,CDR3aa
TRBV6-1,TRBJ2-5,TRBD2,CASSSTGEGTQYF
TRBV2,TRBJ1-1,TRBD1,CASSEARSGRGTTEAFF
TRBV7-9,TRBJ2-1,TRBD1,CASSLHQGAYNEQFF
TRBV19,TRBJ2-7,TRBD2,CASSKMTSGNYEQYF
TRBV19,TRBJ2-7,TRBD1,CASSRDRGRVEQYF
TRBV28,TRBJ1-2,-,CASSFLGFGYTF
TRBV4-1,TRBJ2-2,-,CASSQAPAGRNTGELFF
TRBV9,TRBJ2-1,TRBD1,CASSVPGTGPNEQFF
TRBV2,TRBJ2-1,TRBD1,CASSSDRGSYNEQFF
TRBV12-5,TRBJ2-3,-,CASGLVLGNSPDTQYF
TRBV7-2,TRBJ1-3,-,CASSLVRSGNTIYF
TRBV27,TRBJ1-1,-,CASSFGPGGSPEAFF
TRBV30,TRBJ2-3,-,CAWRPYTDTQYF
TRBV19,TRBJ2-7,-,CASSMRQGLSYEQYF
TRBV6-6,TRBJ2-7,-,CASSYRRSYEQYF
TRBV6-1,TRBJ1-1,-,CASRSGQHNTEAFF
TRBV7-2,TRBJ2-5,TRBD2,CASSPSLAGVQETQYF
TRBV6-5,TRBJ2-7,-,CASRLQGYEQYF
TRBV5-5,TRBJ1-2,TRBD1,CASSLKGQTNYGYTF
TRBV7-2,TRBJ2-7,-,CASSFTWEHYEQYF
TRBV9,TRBJ2-3,-,CASSVGGRGADTQYF
TRBV27,TRBJ1-5,-,CASSLRVGDLSNQPQHF
TRBV9,TRBJ2-2,-,CASSVAVSPTGELFF
TRBV10-3,TRBJ2-7,TRBD1,CAISESGQGVYEQYF